This is a list of T cell receptor beta chains from one sample in a study of blood T cell repertoires in COVID-19. Here immunoSEQ multiplex PCR was the method, and the copy in TCRdb shows in-frame clones only, minus some. The sample contains 30,000 or so clones, more than 85% of which appear only once. Input material: peripheral blood. These receptors all stem from a male donor with active COVID-19. Each CDR3 is given with its conserved first and last residue. Each record gives: clone size, V gene, D gene, J gene, CDR3 DNA, CDR3 protein. The D gene is left open where the match is weak. Size is stated for part of the rows, as once, few or many counts, or as a class when the clone is expanded.

>.|TRBV5-1|TRBD1|TRBJ1-1
TGCGCCAGCAGCTTTTCGCAGGGGGGCACTGAAGCTTTCTTT
CASSFSQGGTEAFF
>.|TRBV9|.|TRBJ1-2
TGTGCCAGCAGCGTAGCTTCCGGGAATGGCTACACCTTC
CASSVASGNGYTF
>.|TRBV2|.|TRBJ1-4
TGTGCCAGCAGTGGAGGTGGGGCGGGACTTCGAGAAAAACTGTTTTTT
CASSGGGAGLREKLFF
>.|TRBV10-1|.|TRBJ1-4
TGCGCCAGCGCAAACAGGATTAATGAAAAACTGTTTTTT
CASANRINEKLFF
>.|TRBV19|.|TRBJ2-2
TGTGCCAGTACTCTAAAGGGGGCGCGGGGCGGGGAGCTGTTTTTT
CASTLKGARGGELFF
>few|TRBV5-1|.|TRBJ2-7
TGCGCCAGCAGCTTGGCCGGGGGTCTCTGGGGCGAGCAGTACTTC
CASSLAGGLWGEQYF
>.|TRBV6-5|.|TRBJ1-3
TGTGCCAGCAGTTACTCGAGGGAGGCTGGAAACACCATATATTTT
CASSYSREAGNTIYF
>few|TRBV20-1|TRBD1|TRBJ1-6
TGCAGTGCTAGTGGGCAGGGGGCTAGTTCACCCCTCCACTTT
CSASGQGASSPLHF
>.|TRBV19|TRBD2|TRBJ2-3
TGTGCCAGTAGTATAAAGGGACTAGCGGGGTCAGATACGCAGTATTTT
CASSIKGLAGSDTQYF
>.|TRBV18|TRBD1|TRBJ1-5
TGTGCCAGCTCACCCAGTCCAGGGGGCTCTCAGCCCCAGCATTTT
CASSPSPGGSQPQHF
>.|TRBV7-2|TRBD2|TRBJ2-1
TGTGCCAGCAGCGGACTAGCGATATACAATGAGCAGTTCTTC
CASSGLAIYNEQFF
>.|TRBV11-2|TRBD2|TRBJ2-2
TGTGCCAGCAGCCCGTTTGGGACTAGCGGGGGTGGCACCGGGGAGCTGTTTTTT
CASSPFGTSGGGTGELFF
>.|TRBV6-5|TRBD1|TRBJ2-3
TGTGCCAGCCTATGGACAGGCCTTCCCACAGATACGCAGTATTTT
CASLWTGLPTDTQYF
>.|TRBV3-1/TRBV3-2|.|TRBJ2-3
TGTGCCAGCAGCACGACAGACACAGATACGCAGTATTTT
CASSTTDTDTQYF
>.|TRBV7-9|.|TRBJ1-2
TGTGCCAGCAGCCCGACAGAAAACTATGGCTACACCTTC
CASSPTENYGYTF
>.|TRBV5-1|TRBD2|TRBJ2-3
TGCGCCAGCAGCTTAGGACTAGCGGGGGGGGCAGATACGCAGTATTTT
CASSLGLAGGADTQYF
>.|TRBV12-5|TRBD1|TRBJ2-7
TGTGCTAGTGGTTCGGACAGGGGGGATTTTTTATACTCCTACGAGCAGTACTTC
CASGSDRGDFLYSYEQYF
>.|TRBV7-2|.|TRBJ1-2
TGTGCCAGCAGCTTAAGTAGGTCGACGGGAGGGAATGGCTACACCTTC
CASSLSRSTGGNGYTF
>.|TRBV10-2|.|TRBJ1-5
TGCGCCAGCAGTGAGTCGACGACAGAGAATCAGCCCCAGCATTTT
CASSESTTENQPQHF
>.|TRBV7-9|.|TRBJ2-1
TGTGCCAGCAGCCCCTCTGCGAGGCAGCCAAAATACAATGAGCAGTTCTTC
CASSPSARQPKYNEQFF
>.|TRBV12-5|.|TRBJ2-3
TGTGCTAGTGGGCTCACCGGGGGAGAAGATACGCAGTATTTT
CASGLTGGEDTQYF
>once|TRBV3-1/TRBV3-2|.|TRBJ1-1
TGTGCCAGCAGCCAAGATTACTCTGAAGCTTTCTTT
CASSQDYSEAFF
>.|TRBV29-1|TRBD1|TRBJ1-4
TGCAGCGTTTCTCTTGGGACAGCTAATGAAAAACTGTTTTTT
CSVSLGTANEKLFF
>.|TRBV4-1|.|TRBJ1-3
TGCGCCAGCAGCTACGAGGACAGACCTTCTGGAAACACCATATATTTT
CASSYEDRPSGNTIYF
>.|TRBV14|.|TRBJ1-2
TGTGCCAGCAGCCAGGGCCGGTTCTATGGCTACACCTTC
CASSQGRFYGYTF
>.|TRBV15|TRBD2|TRBJ2-4
TGTGCCACCAGCGCCTTGGGGGGGTTTCCCAAAAACATTCAGTACTTC
CATSALGGFPKNIQYF
>.|TRBV18|TRBD1|TRBJ1-2
TGTGCCAGCTCCGCGGAGGACAGGCCTTACTATGGCTACACCTTC
CASSAEDRPYYGYTF
>.|TRBV14|TRBD2|TRBJ2-5
TGTGCCAGCAGCCGAGGGGCGGGGGAAACCCAGTACTTC
CASSRGAGETQYF
>.|TRBV5-6|.|TRBJ2-2
TGTGCCAGCAGACCCCCAGGGGGGTACGGCACCGGGGAGCTGTTTTTT
CASRPPGGYGTGELFF
>.|TRBV11-3|.|TRBJ1-4
TGTGCCAGCAGCTTTGAACCAGCAACTAATGAAAAACTGTTTTTT
CASSFEPATNEKLFF
>.|TRBV4-2|.|TRBJ2-7
TGTGCCAGCAGCCAATTCCTACCTTTCGGACTGGATGACTACGAGCAGTACTTC
CASSQFLPFGLDDYEQYF
>.|TRBV11-3|.|TRBJ2-3
TGTGCCAGCAGCTCGACTAGGGATACGCAGTATTTT
CASSSTRDTQYF
>.|TRBV27|.|TRBJ2-1
TGTGCCAGCAGTTCCGTCTCCTACAATGAGCAGTTCTTC
CASSSVSYNEQFF